This T cell receptor (beta chain) was recovered during a study of T cell changes during pregnancy in multiple sclerosis. V dropped 2 bases and J dropped 8; count of bases not matched to a gene: 11. CDR3 length: 16 residues. The germline V gene has CDR1 SGHTA and CDR2 FQGNSA. TCRdb's copy holds only in-frame clones and misses some; the assay was immunoSEQ multiplex PCR. The sample holds under 75,000 clones, more than 75% seen once. The chain links TRBV7-2 to TRBJ2-1; 8 bases map to TRBD1. The source is a female donor in good health, enrolled as a control in a pregnancy study. The input for sequencing was peripheral blood, taken in the third trimester of pregnancy. For the CDR3, the DNA is TGTGCCAGCAGCTTACGTCCCCAGGGGGCTGGCCATGAGCAGTTCTTC. This encodes CASSLRPQGAGHEQFF.